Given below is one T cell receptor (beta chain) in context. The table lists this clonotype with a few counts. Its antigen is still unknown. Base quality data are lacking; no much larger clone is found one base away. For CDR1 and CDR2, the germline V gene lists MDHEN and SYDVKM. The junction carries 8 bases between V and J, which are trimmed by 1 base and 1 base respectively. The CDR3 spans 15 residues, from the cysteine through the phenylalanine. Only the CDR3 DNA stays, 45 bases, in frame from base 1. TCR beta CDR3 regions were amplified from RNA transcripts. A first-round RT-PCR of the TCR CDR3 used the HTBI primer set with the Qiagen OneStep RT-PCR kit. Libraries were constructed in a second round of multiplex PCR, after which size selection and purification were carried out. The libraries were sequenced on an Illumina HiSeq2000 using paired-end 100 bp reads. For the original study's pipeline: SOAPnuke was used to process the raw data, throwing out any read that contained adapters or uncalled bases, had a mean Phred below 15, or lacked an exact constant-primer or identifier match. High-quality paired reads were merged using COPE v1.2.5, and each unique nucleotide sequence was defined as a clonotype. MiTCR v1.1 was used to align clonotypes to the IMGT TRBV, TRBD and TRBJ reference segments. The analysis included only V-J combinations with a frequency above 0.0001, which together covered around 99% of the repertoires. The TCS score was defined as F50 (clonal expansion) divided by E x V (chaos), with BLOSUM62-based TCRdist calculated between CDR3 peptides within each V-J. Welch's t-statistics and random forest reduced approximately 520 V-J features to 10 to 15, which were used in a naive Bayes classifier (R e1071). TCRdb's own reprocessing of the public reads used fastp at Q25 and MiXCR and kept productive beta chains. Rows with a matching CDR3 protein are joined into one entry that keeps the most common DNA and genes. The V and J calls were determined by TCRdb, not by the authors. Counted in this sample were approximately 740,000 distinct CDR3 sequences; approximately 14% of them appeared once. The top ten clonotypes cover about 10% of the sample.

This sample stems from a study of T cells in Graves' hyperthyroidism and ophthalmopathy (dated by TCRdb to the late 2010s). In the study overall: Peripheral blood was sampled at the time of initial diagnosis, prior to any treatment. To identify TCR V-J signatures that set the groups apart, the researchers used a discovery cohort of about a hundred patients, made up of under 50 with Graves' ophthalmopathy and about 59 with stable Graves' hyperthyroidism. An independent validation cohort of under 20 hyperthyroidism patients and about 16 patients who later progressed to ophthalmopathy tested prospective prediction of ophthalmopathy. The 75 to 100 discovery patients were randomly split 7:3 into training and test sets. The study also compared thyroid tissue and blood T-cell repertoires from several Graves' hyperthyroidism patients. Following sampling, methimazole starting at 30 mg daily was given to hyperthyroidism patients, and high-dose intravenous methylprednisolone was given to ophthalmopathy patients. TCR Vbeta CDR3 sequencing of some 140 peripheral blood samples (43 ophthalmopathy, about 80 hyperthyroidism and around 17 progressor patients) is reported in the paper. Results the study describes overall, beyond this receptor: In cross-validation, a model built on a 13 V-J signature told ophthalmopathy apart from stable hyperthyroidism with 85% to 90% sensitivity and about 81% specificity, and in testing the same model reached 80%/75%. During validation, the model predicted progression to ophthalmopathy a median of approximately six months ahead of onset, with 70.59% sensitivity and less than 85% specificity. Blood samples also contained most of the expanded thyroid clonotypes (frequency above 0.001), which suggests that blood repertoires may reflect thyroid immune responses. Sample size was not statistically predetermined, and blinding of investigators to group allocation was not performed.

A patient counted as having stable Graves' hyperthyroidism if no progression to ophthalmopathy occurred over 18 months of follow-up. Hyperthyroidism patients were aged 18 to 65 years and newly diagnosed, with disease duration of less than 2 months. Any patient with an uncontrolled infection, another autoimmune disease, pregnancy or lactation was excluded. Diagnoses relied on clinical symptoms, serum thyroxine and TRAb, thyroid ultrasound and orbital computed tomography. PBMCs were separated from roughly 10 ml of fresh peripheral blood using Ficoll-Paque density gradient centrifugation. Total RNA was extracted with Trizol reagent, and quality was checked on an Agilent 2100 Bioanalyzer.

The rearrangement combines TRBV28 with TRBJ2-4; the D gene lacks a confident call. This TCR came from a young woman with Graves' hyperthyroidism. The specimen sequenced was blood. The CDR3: CASSLFGRAKNIQYF. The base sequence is TGTGCCAGCAGTTTATTCGGTAGGGCCAAAAACATTCAGTACTTC. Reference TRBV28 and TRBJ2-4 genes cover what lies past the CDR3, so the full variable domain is DVKVTQSSRYLVKRTGEKVFLECVQDMDHENMFWYRQDPGLGLRLIYFSYDVKMKEKGDIPEGYSVSREKKERFSLILESASTNQTSMYLCASSLFGRAKNIQYFGAGTRLSVL.